These 4 T cell receptor beta chains were all obtained from the same sample, sequenced in a study of T cells in women clearing cervical HPV infection (dated by TCRdb to between 2018 and 2020). The library was obtained by the immunoSEQ multiplex PCR assay. TCRdb carries this immuneACCESS record with in-frame sequences only. Its versions omit some clonotypes, under half of them owing to an unresolved V gene in the studies checked, with the rest unexplained. The table for this sample lists nearly 35,000 clones. The ten largest clones add up to 1.6% of the sample. Sequencing was performed on blood buffy coat. These receptors all stem from a woman aged 18-70 years with a cervical HPV16 infection that either progressed to CIN3+ or cleared (not recorded which).

About this clone: The CDR3 end is not reached by the read, which stops 3 residues before it; the germline J gene fills it in. The gene calls are TRBV19 and TRBJ2-2; TRBD1 matches at 9 bases. This CDR3 is built from 15 residues. Trimming cost V 6 bases and J 6 bases; bases outside gene matches: 8. Germline loops: CDR1 LNHDA, CDR2 SQIVND (reference sequence). CDR3 DNA (partial): TGTGCCAGTAGCGGCGGGACAGGGCTTCCCGGGGAG. It is translated as CASSGGTGLPGE. The CDR3 in full is CASSGGTGLPGELFF.

CDR3 DNA, as far as it was read: TGCGCCAGCAGTCCGCCGAGGGACAAAAAAAACATT. It yields the protein CASSPPRDKKNI. The complete CDR3 reads CASSPPRDKKNIQYF. The chain uses TRBV23-1 and TRBJ2-4; possibly TRBD1 for D (6 bases). From the germline J gene comes the end of the CDR3, since the read stops 3 residues before it. TRBV23-1 is identified as an open reading frame with a role that is uncertain. The CDR3 covers 15 residues. Between the trimmed V and J ends, which lost 4 bases and 4 bases, there was a span of 14 bases.

Note on this clone: The read gets to within 3 residues of the CDR3 end, and the germline J gene fills in the rest. The J gene is TRBJ2-5, the V gene TRBV7-2; D is unresolved. V was pared by 0 bases and J by 4 bases, with 6 bases between. This CDR3 region has 13 residues. Germline V gene sequence: CDR1 SGHTA, CDR2 FQGNSA. CDR3 DNA, as far as it was read: TGTGCCAGCAGCTTAGCGCTCGGAGAGACC. Its protein product is CASSLALGET. The complete CDR3 sequence is CASSLALGETQYF.

On this clone: The read halts 3 residues ahead of the CDR3 end, with the missing end drawn from the germline J gene. V is TRBV2 and J is TRBJ2-2, with D maybe TRBD1 (6 bases). Germline CDR1 and CDR2: SNHLY and FYNNEI. The CDR3 totals 14 residues. V shed 2 bases and J shed 6 bases, with 10 bases lying between them. The CDR3 DNA, read in part, is TGTGCCAGCAGTGAACTCGCAGGGGCCGGGGAG. Translation gives CASSELAGAGE. The whole CDR3 is CASSELAGAGELFF. Variable domain in full (rest from reference TRBV2 and TRBJ2-2): EPEVTQTPSHQVTQMGQEVILRCVPISNHLYFYWYRQILGQKVEFLVSFYNNEISEKSEIFDDQFSVERPDGSNFTLKIRSTKLEDSAMYFCASSELAGAGELFFGEGSRLTVL.